Listed below are T cell receptor beta chains from one sample, sequenced in a study of a mutant IDH1 vaccine in newly diagnosed glioma. TCRdb's copy holds only in-frame clones and misses some; the assay was immunoSEQ multiplex PCR. The sample consists of 25,000 to 30,000 clones, 75% to 90% of them appearing once. Their target antigens are unknown. The starting material was PBMCs, obtained from a glioma patient whose treatment included an IDH1 peptide vaccine. The source is a woman between 18 and 29 years old with glioma. Both conserved end residues are part of each CDR3. Each record gives: J gene, clone size, CDR3 length, D gene, V gene, CDR3 DNA, CDR3 protein. The D gene is left open where the match is weak. Size tells how often a clone was seen (once, few, many) or the class of an expanded clone, and some rows leave it out.

J gene: TRBJ2-2
clone size: -
CDR3 length: 15
D gene: -
V gene: TRBV7-9
CDR3 DNA: TGTGCCAGCAGCTTATCCAGGGTGGTCACCGGGGAGCTGTTTTTT
CDR3 protein: CASSLSRVVTGELFF

J gene: TRBJ1-1
clone size: -
CDR3 length: 15
D gene: -
V gene: TRBV19
CDR3 DNA: TGTGCCACACGGCTTGGGCAGGGGTTGAACACTGAAGCTTTCTTT
CDR3 protein: CATRLGQGLNTEAFF

J gene: TRBJ1-5
clone size: few
CDR3 length: 18
D gene: -
V gene: TRBV4-2
CDR3 DNA: TGTGCCAGCAGCCAAGATTTGGAGACGTACAGATCCCCTCAGCCCCAGCATTTT
CDR3 protein: CASSQDLETYRSPQPQHF

J gene: TRBJ2-1
clone size: -
CDR3 length: 15
D gene: TRBD1
V gene: TRBV11-2
CDR3 DNA: TGTGCCAGCAGCTTAGATGGGACAGGCTACAATGAGCAGTTCTTC
CDR3 protein: CASSLDGTGYNEQFF

J gene: TRBJ2-3
clone size: -
CDR3 length: 12
D gene: -
V gene: TRBV7-2
CDR3 DNA: TGTGCCAGCAGCTTAGCCGCGGGCCGCTACTATTTT
CDR3 protein: CASSLAAGRYYF

J gene: TRBJ2-7
clone size: -
CDR3 length: 14
D gene: -
V gene: TRBV6-5
CDR3 DNA: TGTGCCAGCAGTCAAACACTAGTACCCTACGAGCAGTACTTC
CDR3 protein: CASSQTLVPYEQYF

J gene: TRBJ1-1
clone size: few
CDR3 length: 14
D gene: TRBD1
V gene: TRBV5-1
CDR3 DNA: TGCGCCAGCAGCAAACAGGGGAAAGGGGTTGAAGCTTTCTTT
CDR3 protein: CASSKQGKGVEAFF

J gene: TRBJ1-1
clone size: -
CDR3 length: 15
D gene: -
V gene: TRBV6-5
CDR3 DNA: TGTGCCAGCAATCGGCTTGGACAGTCGAACACTGAAGCTTTCTTT
CDR3 protein: CASNRLGQSNTEAFF

J gene: TRBJ1-1
clone size: few
CDR3 length: 13
D gene: -
V gene: TRBV5-5
CDR3 DNA: TGTGCCAGCAGCTCCAGTGGGAACACTGAAGCTTTCTTT
CDR3 protein: CASSSSGNTEAFF

J gene: TRBJ2-1
clone size: -
CDR3 length: 14
D gene: TRBD2
V gene: TRBV2
CDR3 DNA: TGTGCCAGCAGTTACACAATAGCGGGGGATGAGCAGTTCTTC
CDR3 protein: CASSYTIAGDEQFF

J gene: TRBJ1-5
clone size: few
CDR3 length: 15
D gene: -
V gene: TRBV6-5
CDR3 DNA: TGTGCCAGCAGTTTAGATTATCTTAGCAATCAGCCCCAGCATTTT
CDR3 protein: CASSLDYLSNQPQHF

J gene: TRBJ2-3
clone size: few
CDR3 length: 16
D gene: TRBD2
V gene: TRBV27
CDR3 DNA: TGTGCCAGCAGTGTAGGGACTAGCGGGAGCACAGATACGCAGTATTTT
CDR3 protein: CASSVGTSGSTDTQYF

J gene: TRBJ1-1
clone size: -
CDR3 length: 19
D gene: TRBD1
V gene: TRBV10-3
CDR3 DNA: TGTGCCATCAGTGAGAGGGACAGGGCAAGAGAACATGCGAACACTGAAGCTTTCTTT
CDR3 protein: CAISERDRAREHANTEAFF

J gene: TRBJ1-5
clone size: -
CDR3 length: 15
D gene: -
V gene: TRBV4-1
CDR3 DNA: TGCGCCAGCAGCCAAGATCCGAGAGGGGAGCAGCCCCAGCATTTT
CDR3 protein: CASSQDPRGEQPQHF

J gene: TRBJ1-4
clone size: once
CDR3 length: 12
D gene: -
V gene: TRBV19
CDR3 DNA: TGTGCCAGTACAGGGTCGGATGAAAAACTGTTTTTT
CDR3 protein: CASTGSDEKLFF

J gene: TRBJ2-1
clone size: -
CDR3 length: 14
D gene: TRBD1
V gene: TRBV5-6
CDR3 DNA: TGTGCCAGCAGCCCGGACAGGGAACGCAATGAGCAGTTCTTC
CDR3 protein: CASSPDRERNEQFF

J gene: TRBJ2-7
clone size: once
CDR3 length: 17
D gene: TRBD2
V gene: TRBV9
CDR3 DNA: TGTGCCAGCAGCGGTAGTAGCGGGAGATCTGCCTTCTACGAGCAGTACTTC
CDR3 protein: CASSGSSGRSAFYEQYF

J gene: TRBJ1-1
clone size: -
CDR3 length: 13
D gene: -
V gene: TRBV2
CDR3 DNA: TGTGCCAGCAGTGACCTTCCGCAACCTGAAGCTTTCTTT
CDR3 protein: CASSDLPQPEAFF

J gene: TRBJ1-1
clone size: few
CDR3 length: 12
D gene: -
V gene: TRBV30
CDR3 DNA: TGTGCCTGGAGTGCACTGAGGACTGAAGCTTTCTTT
CDR3 protein: CAWSALRTEAFF

J gene: TRBJ1-2
clone size: -
CDR3 length: 13
D gene: -
V gene: TRBV9
CDR3 DNA: TGTGCCAGCAGCGCGGCGGGAGGTTATGGCTACACCTTC
CDR3 protein: CASSAAGGYGYTF

J gene: TRBJ2-7
clone size: -
CDR3 length: 14
D gene: -
V gene: TRBV14
CDR3 DNA: TGTGCCAGCAGCCAAGTCTTCGACCCCTACGAGCAGTACTTC
CDR3 protein: CASSQVFDPYEQYF

J gene: TRBJ2-1
clone size: once
CDR3 length: 15
D gene: -
V gene: TRBV9
CDR3 DNA: TGTGCCAGCAGCGTAGTAGCGGAACCCTACAATGAGCAGTTCTTC
CDR3 protein: CASSVVAEPYNEQFF

J gene: TRBJ2-7
clone size: once
CDR3 length: 14
D gene: TRBD1
V gene: TRBV5-6
CDR3 DNA: TGTGCCAGCAGCCGACAGGGGACCACCTACGAGCAGTACTTC
CDR3 protein: CASSRQGTTYEQYF

J gene: TRBJ2-5
clone size: -
CDR3 length: 16
D gene: -
V gene: TRBV19
CDR3 DNA: TGTGCCAGTAGTATTAGCAGTGGGCAGGCACAAGAGACCCAGTACTTC
CDR3 protein: CASSISSGQAQETQYF

J gene: TRBJ2-7
clone size: -
CDR3 length: 14
D gene: TRBD2
V gene: TRBV5-4
CDR3 DNA: TGTGCCAGCAGCCGCGGACTAGTTTACTACGAGCAGTACTTC
CDR3 protein: CASSRGLVYYEQYF

J gene: TRBJ2-3
clone size: -
CDR3 length: 16
D gene: -
V gene: TRBV7-8
CDR3 DNA: TGTGCCAGCACGACTAGGCCGGGAGTAAGCACAGATACGCAGTATTTT
CDR3 protein: CASTTRPGVSTDTQYF

J gene: TRBJ2-6
clone size: -
CDR3 length: 16
D gene: -
V gene: TRBV5-1
CDR3 DNA: TGCGCCAGCAGCCCGGGACTCTCCTCTGGGGCCAACGTCCTGACTTTC
CDR3 protein: CASSPGLSSGANVLTF

J gene: TRBJ2-7
clone size: once
CDR3 length: 15
D gene: -
V gene: TRBV10-3
CDR3 DNA: TGTGCCATCAGTGTAGAAGCGACCTTACCCTACGAGCAGTACTTC
CDR3 protein: CAISVEATLPYEQYF

J gene: TRBJ2-5
clone size: -
CDR3 length: 15
D gene: TRBD2
V gene: TRBV9
CDR3 DNA: TGTGCCAGCAGCGGGACTAGCGGGTACCAAGAGACCCAGTACTTC
CDR3 protein: CASSGTSGYQETQYF

J gene: TRBJ2-7
clone size: -
CDR3 length: 14
D gene: -
V gene: TRBV5-6
CDR3 DNA: TGTGCCAGCAGCTTGGGGCAGGGGCTGTACGAGCAGTACTTC
CDR3 protein: CASSLGQGLYEQYF

J gene: TRBJ1-2
clone size: -
CDR3 length: 12
D gene: TRBD1
V gene: TRBV10-3
CDR3 DNA: TGTGCCACGAATCCAGGGGGATATGGCTACACCTTC
CDR3 protein: CATNPGGYGYTF

J gene: TRBJ1-3
clone size: -
CDR3 length: 11
D gene: -
V gene: TRBV29-1
CDR3 DNA: TGCAGCGTTTGGTGGAGAAACACCATATATTTT
CDR3 protein: CSVWWRNTIYF

J gene: TRBJ1-5
clone size: few
CDR3 length: 14
D gene: -
V gene: TRBV27
CDR3 DNA: TGTGCCAGCAGTTCCGCGGGCGAGGGTCAGCCCCAGCATTTT
CDR3 protein: CASSSAGEGQPQHF

J gene: TRBJ2-7
clone size: -
CDR3 length: 12
D gene: TRBD2
V gene: TRBV6-5
CDR3 DNA: TGTGCCAGCAGTTACCCGGGGGGCGAGCAGTACTTC
CDR3 protein: CASSYPGGEQYF

J gene: TRBJ1-3
clone size: -
CDR3 length: 15
D gene: TRBD1
V gene: TRBV27
CDR3 DNA: TGTGCCAGCAGTTTGGCCACAGGGGTGGCGAACACCATATATTTT
CDR3 protein: CASSLATGVANTIYF

J gene: TRBJ1-3
clone size: -
CDR3 length: 18
D gene: -
V gene: TRBV18
CDR3 DNA: TGTGCCAGCTCACCCCGTTTTGGGGGGGAACAGAGTGGAAACACCATATATTTT
CDR3 protein: CASSPRFGGEQSGNTIYF

J gene: TRBJ2-5
clone size: -
CDR3 length: 12
D gene: -
V gene: TRBV4-3
CDR3 DNA: TGCGCCAGCAGCCAAGATGGGCAAACCCAGTACTTC
CDR3 protein: CASSQDGQTQYF

J gene: TRBJ2-1
clone size: -
CDR3 length: 13
D gene: -
V gene: TRBV2
CDR3 DNA: TGTGCCAGCAGGGAACCAACTAGCAATGAGCAGTTCTTC
CDR3 protein: CASREPTSNEQFF

J gene: TRBJ1-4
clone size: -
CDR3 length: 15
D gene: -
V gene: TRBV11-2
CDR3 DNA: TGTGCCAGCAGCTTAATAATTCGGGGTAATGAAAAACTGTTTTTT
CDR3 protein: CASSLIIRGNEKLFF

J gene: TRBJ2-2
clone size: once
CDR3 length: 13
D gene: -
V gene: TRBV25-1
CDR3 DNA: TGTGCCAGCAGTGAATTGGGGACCGGGGAGCTGTTTTTT
CDR3 protein: CASSELGTGELFF

J gene: TRBJ2-7
clone size: -
CDR3 length: 13
D gene: -
V gene: TRBV19
CDR3 DNA: TGTGCCAGTAGTATTAAACCACTCTACGAGCAGTACTTC
CDR3 protein: CASSIKPLYEQYF

J gene: TRBJ1-4
clone size: -
CDR3 length: 13
D gene: -
V gene: TRBV5-1
CDR3 DNA: TGCGCCAGCAGCTTTAGCGAACAGGGAAAACTGTTTTTT
CDR3 protein: CASSFSEQGKLFF

J gene: TRBJ1-1
clone size: -
CDR3 length: 13
D gene: TRBD1
V gene: TRBV19
CDR3 DNA: TGTGCCAGTAGTTTAACAGGGGTCACTGAAGCTTTCTTT
CDR3 protein: CASSLTGVTEAFF

J gene: TRBJ1-3
clone size: -
CDR3 length: 12
D gene: -
V gene: TRBV18
CDR3 DNA: TGTGCCAGCTCCCTTGATGGAAACACCATATATTTT
CDR3 protein: CASSLDGNTIYF

J gene: TRBJ1-2
clone size: -
CDR3 length: 14
D gene: -
V gene: TRBV19
CDR3 DNA: TGTGCCACCGGCCGGGACCCGACCTTCTATGGCTACACCTTC
CDR3 protein: CATGRDPTFYGYTF

J gene: TRBJ1-1
clone size: -
CDR3 length: 15
D gene: -
V gene: TRBV19
CDR3 DNA: TGTGCCAGTAGTATAGTCAACAGGTTGGACACTGAAGCTTTCTTT
CDR3 protein: CASSIVNRLDTEAFF

J gene: TRBJ2-1
clone size: -
CDR3 length: 17
D gene: -
V gene: TRBV11-2
CDR3 DNA: TGTGCCAGCAGCTTAGATCCCCCGCCTCCTGGGTGGAATGAGCAGTTCTTC
CDR3 protein: CASSLDPPPPGWNEQFF

J gene: TRBJ2-1
clone size: once
CDR3 length: 14
D gene: -
V gene: TRBV4-2
CDR3 DNA: TGTGCCAGCAGCCAAGGGCAATCGGGCAATGAGCAGTTCTTC
CDR3 protein: CASSQGQSGNEQFF

J gene: TRBJ2-7
clone size: -
CDR3 length: 15
D gene: -
V gene: TRBV28
CDR3 DNA: TGTGCCAGCAGTTACCGGTTATTGACGTCCTACGAGCAGTACTTC
CDR3 protein: CASSYRLLTSYEQYF

J gene: TRBJ1-2
clone size: -
CDR3 length: 14
D gene: -
V gene: TRBV4-3
CDR3 DNA: TGCGCCAGCAGCCAAGATAGGGGGAACTATGGCTACACCTTC
CDR3 protein: CASSQDRGNYGYTF

J gene: TRBJ1-3
clone size: -
CDR3 length: 14
D gene: -
V gene: TRBV5-6
CDR3 DNA: TGTGCCAGCAGCTTAGGGATTTCTGGAAACACCATATATTTT
CDR3 protein: CASSLGISGNTIYF

J gene: TRBJ2-1
clone size: once
CDR3 length: 15
D gene: -
V gene: TRBV6-5
CDR3 DNA: TGTGCCAGCAGCCCTAGAGAGCCGTATAGCAATGAGCAGTTCTTC
CDR3 protein: CASSPREPYSNEQFF

J gene: TRBJ2-1
clone size: -
CDR3 length: 18
D gene: -
V gene: TRBV4-3
CDR3 DNA: TGCGCCAGCAGCCAAGTAGTGAATTTCGGCGCGCAATACAATGAGCAGTTCTTC
CDR3 protein: CASSQVVNFGAQYNEQFF

J gene: TRBJ1-1
clone size: -
CDR3 length: 14
D gene: -
V gene: TRBV13
CDR3 DNA: TGTGCCAGCAGCTTCCAGGGGAGGAACACTGAAGCTTTCTTT
CDR3 protein: CASSFQGRNTEAFF

J gene: TRBJ1-2
clone size: -
CDR3 length: 14
D gene: -
V gene: TRBV7-2
CDR3 DNA: TGTGCCAGCAGCTTATTCGGACAGCCTGATGGCTACACCTTC
CDR3 protein: CASSLFGQPDGYTF

J gene: TRBJ1-4
clone size: -
CDR3 length: 15
D gene: -
V gene: TRBV19
CDR3 DNA: TGTGCCAGTAGTCCCCAACAGGGTTTCGGTGAAAAACTGTTTTTT
CDR3 protein: CASSPQQGFGEKLFF

J gene: TRBJ2-2
clone size: -
CDR3 length: 14
D gene: -
V gene: TRBV6-5
CDR3 DNA: TGTGCCAGCCAGTTTGGGGTTGGCACCGGGGAGCTGTTTTTT
CDR3 protein: CASQFGVGTGELFF

J gene: TRBJ1-3
clone size: -
CDR3 length: 18
D gene: -
V gene: TRBV19
CDR3 DNA: TGTGCCAGTAGTCCGCAGGGCGGGTTAATTAGCTCTGGAAACACCATATATTTT
CDR3 protein: CASSPQGGLISSGNTIYF